The 28 T cell receptor beta chains in this list originate from one sample, sequenced in a study of blood T cell repertoires in COVID-19. TCRdb keeps only in-frame clones here, not all; method: immunoSEQ multiplex PCR. The repertoire holds some 86,000 clones, with approximately 87% as singletons. The source material was peripheral blood. These receptors all stem from a woman aged 70 to 79 with acute or convalescent COVID-19.

Here the CDR3 reads CASSSLQDSEAFF. The CDR3 region has the DNA TGTGCCAGCAGCTCCCTTCAGGACTCTGAAGCTTTCTTT. V is TRBV7-9 and J is TRBJ1-1; D gene unclear. The CDR3 covers 13 residues. The germline V and J ends were trimmed by 4 bases and 6 bases, with 12 bases remaining between them. Germline V gene lookup returns CDR1 SEHNR and CDR2 FQNEAQ (reference sequence). Supplemented by reference TRBV7-9 and TRBJ1-1, the full variable domain reads DTGVSQNPRHKITKRGQNVTFRCDPISEHNRLYWYRQTLGQGPEFLTYFQNEAQLEKSRLLSDRFSAERPKGSFSTLEIQRTEQGDSAMYLCASSSLQDSEAFFGQGTRLTVV.

The chain couples TRBV5-1 to TRBJ2-5; 8 nucleotides match TRBD1. The CDR3 covers 13 residues. Germline CDR1 reads SGHRS; CDR2 reads YFSETQ. V was clipped by 5 bases and J by 5 bases; unmatched bases: 5. In DNA form, the CDR3 reads TGCGCCAGCAGTACAGGGGGGAAGGAGACCCAGTACTTC. Protein product: CASSTGGKETQYF.

The chain combines TRBV11-3 with TRBJ2-5; 7 positions agree with TRBD1. CDR3 length equals 17 residues. V was pared by 0 bases and J by 0 bases, with 7 bases of the junction left unmatched. CDR1 and CDR2 from the germline V gene are SGHNT and YENEEA. CDR3 residues: CASSLDGGQLYQETQYF. CDR3 sequence (DNA): TGTGCCAGCAGCTTAGATGGGGGACAGTTGTACCAAGAGACCCAGTACTTC. Variable domain in full (rest from reference TRBV11-3 and TRBJ2-5): EAGVVQSPRYKIIEKKQPVAFWCNPISGHNTLYWYLQNLGQGPELLIRYENEEAVDDSQLPKDRFSAERLKGVDSTLKIQPAELGDSAVYLCASSLDGGQLYQETQYFGPGTRLLVL.

V gene TRBV2 combines with J gene TRBJ1-3; TRBD1 might be the D (6 bases). The V end lost 2 bases, the J end lost 2 bases, and 13 bases lay between the germline ends. CDR1 is SNHLY, CDR2 FYNNEI, per germline. This CDR3 spans 16 amino acids. CDR3 in DNA: TGTGCCAGCAGTGAAAGTCGAGCAGGGGCTGGAAACACCATATATTTT. Translating it yields CASSESRAGAGNTIYF.

This rearrangement joins TRBV27 to TRBJ2-3, with 14 bases fitting TRBD2. Trimming took 2 bases from V and 6 from J; bases not matched to a gene: 7. CDR1 MNHEY and CDR2 SMNVEV come from the germline V gene (reference sequence). CDR3 length: 17 residues. The CDR3 sequence: CASSLDRLAGGPDTQYF. CDR3 nucleotides: TGTGCCAGCAGTTTAGATCGACTAGCGGGGGGGCCGGATACGCAGTATTTT.

This rearrangement joins TRBV5-1 to TRBJ1-6; 10 nucleotides line up with TRBD1. CDR1 is SGHRS, CDR2 YFSETQ, per germline. The V segment lost 0 bases and the J segment 0 bases; nucleotides outside the gene matches: 12. CDR3 length: 21 amino acids. In nucleotides, the CDR3 is TGCGCCAGCAGCTTGGGCCCCCCGGGACAGGGGACGAGCTCCTATAATTCACCCCTCCACTTT. Its translation is CASSLGPPGQGTSSYNSPLHF. The full variable domain, completed using reference TRBV5-1 and TRBJ1-6, is KAGVTQTPRYLIKTRGQQVTLSCSPISGHRSVSWYQQTPGQGLQFLFEYFSETQRNKGNFPGRFSGRQFSNSRSEMNVSTLELGDSALYLCASSLGPPGQGTSSYNSPLHFGNGTRLTVT.

This chain joins TRBV10-2 and TRBJ2-1; D is possibly TRBD2 (6 bases). CDR3 length: 17 residues. Germline CDR1 and CDR2: WSHSY and SAAADI. Trimming removed 3 bases from V and 6 bases from J, with 21 bases in between. The CDR3 nucleotides are TGCGCCAGCAGTGATAGTTGGCGGGGAAGTGTCGGCAATGAGCAGTTCTTC. Its translation: CASSDSWRGSVGNEQFF.

V usage is TRBV7-6 and J usage is TRBJ1-2; 10 positions match TRBD1. The germline V gene has CDR1 SGHVS and CDR2 FNYEAQ. J was trimmed by 8 bases and V by 5 bases; bases with no gene match: 11. The CDR3 consists of 15 residues. CDR3 sequence: CASSPTRQGANGYTF. The CDR3 DNA sequence: TGTGCCAGCAGCCCAACCCGACAGGGGGCAAACGGCTACACCTTC.

V and J are TRBV27 and TRBJ1-1, with D uncertain. The V end was cut by 6 bases, the J end by 4 bases, with 21 bases between. Germline lookup yields CDR1 MNHEY and CDR2 SMNVEV (reference sequence). The CDR3 has 16 amino acids. The chain's CDR3 is CASSFNPPVSGTEAFF. The CDR3 DNA reads as TGTGCCAGCAGCTTTAACCCTCCTGTGTCGGGCACTGAAGCTTTCTTT.

This rearrangement joins TRBV5-4 to TRBJ1-2, with D tentatively TRBD1 (6 bases). V dropped 0 bases and J dropped 9 bases, with 18 bases sitting between them. Germline values: CDR1 SGHNT, CDR2 YYREEE (reference sequence). The CDR3 has 15 residues. CDR3 sequence reads: CASSLVGGGILSYTF. Written as DNA, the CDR3 is TGTGCCAGCAGCTTGGTAGGCGGGGGCATCCTGAGCTACACCTTC.

The chain joins TRBV6-5 to TRBJ1-2; 9 nucleotides agree with TRBD1. This CDR3 is 13 amino acids long. Germline loops: CDR1 MNHEY, CDR2 SVGAGI. V lost 4 bases to trimming and J lost 3 bases; unmatched junction nucleotides: 0. CDR3 in DNA: TGTGCCAGCAGTTGGACAGGGGACTATGGCTACACCTTC. Encoded protein: CASSWTGDYGYTF.

The chain employs TRBV5-1 and TRBJ2-1, with D possibly TRBD1 on 5 matching bases. Germline V lookup: CDR1 SGHRS, CDR2 YFSETQ. Between the trimmed V and J ends, which lost 4 bases and 5 bases, there was a span of 16 bases. The CDR3 runs 15 residues. CDR3 sequence reads: CASSTGQGAHNEQFF. CDR3 sequence (DNA): TGCGCCAGCAGCACAGGACAAGGGGCTCACAATGAGCAGTTCTTC.

The CDR3 region has the DNA TGTGCCAGCAGCGAGGGGACTAGACCGGAAAACATTCAGTACTTC. Its protein product is CASSEGTRPENIQYF. This chain joins TRBV9 and TRBJ2-4, with 8 bases identical to TRBD2. Germline assignment: CDR1 SGDLS and CDR2 YYNGEE. The CDR3 contains 15 residues. Trimming cost V 3 bases and J 5 bases; bases outside gene matches: 7.

The chain combines TRBV30 with TRBJ1-5; 7 bases map to TRBD1. The CDR3 covers 16 residues. The germline gives CDR1 GTSNPN, CDR2 SVGIG (reference sequence). Trimming took 0 bases from V and 4 from J; bases not matched to a gene: 9. CDR3 sequence (DNA): TGTGCCTGGAGTGTACAGGTAAACAGGGGAAATCAGCCCCAGCATTTT. It yields the protein CAWSVQVNRGNQPQHF. The variable domain in full, with the rest retrieved from reference TRBV30 and TRBJ1-5, is SQTIHQWPATLVQPVGSPLSLECTVEGTSNPNLYWYRQAAGRGLQLLFYSVGIGQISSEVPQNLSASRPQDRQFILSSKKLLLSDSGFYLCAWSVQVNRGNQPQHFGDGTRLSIL.

This clone was found once. The chain employs TRBV6-5 and TRBJ1-6; 9 nucleotides align to TRBD1. CDR1 and CDR2 from the germline V gene are MNHEY and SVGAGI. The CDR3 totals 12 residues. The CDR3: CITGTGSSPLHF. In DNA form, the CDR3 reads TGTATTACCGGGACAGGGAGTTCACCCCTCCACTTT.

The chain couples TRBV27 to TRBJ1-1, with 9 bases identical to TRBD1. Germline V CDR1 and CDR2: MNHEY, SMNVEV (reference sequence). After removal of 3 bases from V and 5 bases from J, the junction contained 4 bases not matched to a gene. The CDR3 contains 14 residues. CDR3 residues: CASSFRQGGTEAFF. The CDR3 nucleotides are TGTGCCAGCAGTTTCAGACAGGGGGGAACTGAAGCTTTCTTT.

This CDR3 is CASSPTDRGLQAFF. The CDR3 bases are TGTGCCAGCAGCCCCACGGACAGGGGGCTGCAAGCTTTCTTT. The J gene is TRBJ1-1, the V gene TRBV6-5; TRBD1 agrees at 11 bases. J lost 9 bases, V lost 6 bases, and 9 bases had no gene match. CDR1 MNHEY and CDR2 SVGAGI come from the germline V gene. The CDR3 covers 14 residues.

The chain couples TRBV7-7 to TRBJ2-3, with D possibly being TRBD2 (5 bases). CDR1 and CDR2 from the germline V gene are SSHAT and FNYEAQ (reference sequence). V dropped 0 bases and J dropped 1 base, with 11 bases sitting between them. The CDR3 runs 16 residues. The CDR3: CASSLARGLGTDTQYF. CDR3 sequence (DNA): TGTGCCAGCAGCTTAGCGAGAGGGCTCGGCACAGATACGCAGTATTTT.

This sequence joins TRBV11-3 and TRBJ2-5; a weak D match, TRBD1 (5 bases). The CDR3 has 14 amino acids. Germline-derived CDR1 and CDR2 are SGHNT and YENEEA. Trimming shortened V by 4 bases and J by 5 bases, and 14 bases separated the two germline ends. The CDR3 sequence is CASSSNSGWETQYF. The CDR3 DNA follows: TGTGCCAGCAGCTCAAATTCAGGGTGGGAGACCCAGTACTTC.

CDR3 protein: CATSDPGPPGLRGEQFF. Written as DNA, the CDR3 is TGTGCCACCAGTGACCCCGGTCCTCCGGGACTTCGAGGTGAGCAGTTCTTC. The chain carries TRBV24-1 and TRBJ2-1, with D tentatively TRBD2 (6 bases). Trimming removed 4 bases from V and 9 bases from J, with 24 bases in between. CDR1 is KGHDR and CDR2 is SFDVKD in the germline V gene. The CDR3 is 17 residues long.

The V gene is TRBV18, the J gene TRBJ2-3; 9 bases line up with TRBD2. CDR3 length: 16 residues. The J segment lost 5 bases and the V segment lost 2 bases, leaving 8 bases of the junction unmatched. The V gene's germline CDR1 is KGHSH and CDR2 LQKENI. CDR3 DNA: TGTGCCAGCTCACCAGCCGCGGGGGGGCCTGGAGATACGCAGTATTTT. This sequence encodes CASSPAAGGPGDTQYF.

V is TRBV19 and J is TRBJ1-1, with TRBD1 matching 12 bases. Germline V gives CDR1 LNHDA, CDR2 SQIVND (reference sequence). The CDR3 length is 15 residues. Germline trimming cut 5 bases from V and 5 bases from J; bases unmatched to any gene: 6. The CDR3 DNA reads TGTGCCAGTAGTTCGGGACAGGGGGCGAGGACTGAAGCTTTCTTT. Its protein product is CASSSGQGARTEAFF.

The V call is TRBV6-6, the J call TRBJ2-1, with D perhaps TRBD1 or TRBD2 (7 bases each). The germline V gene has CDR1 MNHNY and CDR2 SVGAGI (reference sequence). The ends were cut back, 6 bases at V and 1 base at J, with 19 bases in the middle. The CDR3 contains 17 residues. CDR3 sequence (DNA): TGTGCCAGCAGCCGATCAGGGGGGGGGAGGTCCTACAATGAGCAGTTCTTC. This translates into CASSRSGGGRSYNEQFF.

The chain links TRBV9 to TRBJ2-3, with D maybe TRBD2 (6 bases). Germline CDR1 and CDR2: SGDLS and YYNGEE. The V and J ends lost 0 bases and 3 bases respectively, with 11 bases between them. This CDR3 has 15 amino acids. The CDR3 coding sequence is TGTGCCAGCAGCGTAGTCACCGGGGGTACAGATACGCAGTATTTT. It is translated as CASSVVTGGTDTQYF.

This chain uses TRBV14 with TRBJ1-2; TRBD1 agrees at 9 bases. The germline V gene encodes CDR1 SGHDN and CDR2 FVKESK. V shed 0 bases and J 7 bases; nucleotides not matched to a gene: 0. This CDR3 is built from 13 residues. CDR3: CASSQEGQGGYTF. Here the CDR3 DNA reads TGTGCCAGCAGCCAAGAGGGACAGGGTGGCTACACCTTC.

This clone occurred once. This chain connects TRBV6-6 to TRBJ2-6; no clear D gene. CDR3 size: 15 residues. The germline CDR1 and CDR2 sequences are MNHNY and SVGAGI (reference sequence). V dropped 6 bases and J dropped 0 bases, with 9 bases sitting between them. The CDR3 DNA follows: TGTGCCAGCAGCACTACGGGCTCTGGGGCCAACGTCCTGACTTTC. Encoded protein: CASSTTGSGANVLTF.

The chain employs TRBV5-1 and TRBJ2-7, with a possible D match to TRBD2 (6 bases). Germline CDR1 reads SGHRS; CDR2 reads YFSETQ. Trimming removed 4 bases from V and 0 bases from J, with 14 bases in between. The CDR3 totals 15 residues. The CDR3 spells CASSPGTLPSYEQYV. The CDR3 DNA sequence: TGCGCCAGCAGCCCCGGGACTTTGCCCTCCTACGAGCAGTACGTC.

This rearrangement joins TRBV19 to TRBJ2-5; 12 bases match TRBD2. This CDR3 is 18 amino acids long. V was clipped by 4 bases and J by 2 bases; unmatched bases: 11. Germline CDR1 is LNHDA and CDR2 is SQIVND (reference sequence). The CDR3 coding sequence is TGTGCCAGTAGTACGCCTAGCGGGAGGGCCGGGTGGCAAGAGACCCAGTACTTC. It translates to CASSTPSGRAGWQETQYF.